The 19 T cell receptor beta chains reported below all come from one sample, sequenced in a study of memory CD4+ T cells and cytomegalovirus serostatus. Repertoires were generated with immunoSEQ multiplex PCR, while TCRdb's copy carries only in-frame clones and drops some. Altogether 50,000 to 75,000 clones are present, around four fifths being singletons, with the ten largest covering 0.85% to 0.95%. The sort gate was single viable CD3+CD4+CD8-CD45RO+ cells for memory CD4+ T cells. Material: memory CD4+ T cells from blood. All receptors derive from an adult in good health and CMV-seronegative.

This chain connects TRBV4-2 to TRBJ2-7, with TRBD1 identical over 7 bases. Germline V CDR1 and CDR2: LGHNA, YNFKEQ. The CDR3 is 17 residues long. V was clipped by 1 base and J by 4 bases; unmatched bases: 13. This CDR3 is CASSQAHQAGGLYEQYF. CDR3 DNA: TGTGCCAGCAGCCAAGCGCATCAGGCAGGGGGTTTGTACGAGCAGTACTTC.

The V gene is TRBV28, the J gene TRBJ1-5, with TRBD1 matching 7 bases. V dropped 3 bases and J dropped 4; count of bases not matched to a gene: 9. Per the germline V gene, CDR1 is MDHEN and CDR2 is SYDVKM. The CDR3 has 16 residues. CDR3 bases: TGTGCCAGCAGTTTCCCACAGGGGATGGGAAATCAGCCCCAGCATTTT. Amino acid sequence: CASSFPQGMGNQPQHF. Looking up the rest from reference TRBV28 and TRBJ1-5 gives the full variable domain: DVKVTQSSRYLVKRTGEKVFLECVQDMDHENMFWYRQDPGLGLRLIYFSYDVKMKEKGDIPEGYSVSREKKERFSLILESASTNQTSMYLCASSFPQGMGNQPQHFGDGTRLSIL.

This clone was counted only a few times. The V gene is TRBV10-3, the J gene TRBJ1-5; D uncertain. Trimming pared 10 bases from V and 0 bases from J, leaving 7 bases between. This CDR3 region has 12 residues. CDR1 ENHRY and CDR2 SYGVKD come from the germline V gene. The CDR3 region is CASSNSNQPQHF. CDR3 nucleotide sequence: TGTGCCAGCTCAAATAGCAATCAGCCCCAGCATTTT.

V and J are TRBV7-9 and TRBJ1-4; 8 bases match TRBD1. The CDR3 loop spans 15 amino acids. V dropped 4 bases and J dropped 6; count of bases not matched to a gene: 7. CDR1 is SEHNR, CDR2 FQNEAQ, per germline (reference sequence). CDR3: CASSSTGQDYEKLFF. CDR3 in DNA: TGTGCCAGCAGCTCTACGGGACAGGATTATGAAAAACTGTTTTTT.

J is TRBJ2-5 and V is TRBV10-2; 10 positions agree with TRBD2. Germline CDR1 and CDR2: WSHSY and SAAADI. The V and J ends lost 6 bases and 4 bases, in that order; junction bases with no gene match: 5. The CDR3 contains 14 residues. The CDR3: CASRERGGRETQYF. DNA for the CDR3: TGCGCCAGCAGGGAGCGGGGGGGCAGAGAGACCCAGTACTTC.

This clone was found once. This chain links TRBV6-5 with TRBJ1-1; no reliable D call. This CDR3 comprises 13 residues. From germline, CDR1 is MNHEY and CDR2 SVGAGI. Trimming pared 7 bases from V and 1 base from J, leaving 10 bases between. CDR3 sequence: CASTMSGNTEAFF. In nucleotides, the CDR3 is TGTGCCAGCACCATGAGTGGGAACACTGAAGCTTTCTTT.

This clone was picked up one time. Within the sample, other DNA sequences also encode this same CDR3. The CDR3 coding sequence is TGTGCCATCAGTGGGCAGGGCCACTACGAGCAGTACTTC. Translation: CAISGQGHYEQYF. The rearrangement links TRBV10-3 to TRBJ2-7; a possible D gene is TRBD1 (5 bases). V was trimmed by 4 bases and J by 3 bases, leaving 10 bases between them. The germline gives CDR1 ENHRY, CDR2 SYGVKD. The CDR3 sequence is 13 residues long.

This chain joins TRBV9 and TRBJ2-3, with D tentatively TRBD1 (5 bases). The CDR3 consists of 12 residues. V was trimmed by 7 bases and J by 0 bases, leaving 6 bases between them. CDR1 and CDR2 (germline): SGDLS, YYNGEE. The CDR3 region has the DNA TGTGCCAGCGGGGCTAGCACAGATACGCAGTATTTT. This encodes CASGASTDTQYF.

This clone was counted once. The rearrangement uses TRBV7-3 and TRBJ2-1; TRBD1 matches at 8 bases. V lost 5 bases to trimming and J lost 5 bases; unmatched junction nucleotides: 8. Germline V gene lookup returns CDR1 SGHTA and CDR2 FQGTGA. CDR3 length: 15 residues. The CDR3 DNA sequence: TGTGCCAGCAGCCATTGGACAGGGCTGGACAATGAGCAGTTCTTC. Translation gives CASSHWTGLDNEQFF.

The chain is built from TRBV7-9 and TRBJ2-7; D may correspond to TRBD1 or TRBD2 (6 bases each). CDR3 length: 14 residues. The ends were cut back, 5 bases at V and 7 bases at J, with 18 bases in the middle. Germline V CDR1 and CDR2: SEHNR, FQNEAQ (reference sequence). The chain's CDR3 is CASSPWRGAGEQYF. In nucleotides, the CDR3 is TGTGCCAGCAGCCCTTGGAGGGGGGCCGGGGAGCAGTACTTC. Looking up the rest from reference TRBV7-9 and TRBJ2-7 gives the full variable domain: DTGVSQNPRHKITKRGQNVTFRCDPISEHNRLYWYRQTLGQGPEFLTYFQNEAQLEKSRLLSDRFSAERPKGSFSTLEIQRTEQGDSAMYLCASSPWRGAGEQYFGPGTRLTVT.

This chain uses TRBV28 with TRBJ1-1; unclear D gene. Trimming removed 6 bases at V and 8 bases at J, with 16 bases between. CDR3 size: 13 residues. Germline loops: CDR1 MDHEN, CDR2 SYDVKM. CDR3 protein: CASRVLWEAEAFF. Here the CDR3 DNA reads TGTGCCAGCAGGGTTCTATGGGAAGCGGAAGCTTTCTTT.

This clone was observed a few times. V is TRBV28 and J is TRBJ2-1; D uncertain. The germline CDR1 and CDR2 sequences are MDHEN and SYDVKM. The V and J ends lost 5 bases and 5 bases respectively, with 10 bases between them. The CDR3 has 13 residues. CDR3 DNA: TGTGCCAGCAGTCGCCATACTGACAATGAGCAGTTCTTC. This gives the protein CASSRHTDNEQFF.

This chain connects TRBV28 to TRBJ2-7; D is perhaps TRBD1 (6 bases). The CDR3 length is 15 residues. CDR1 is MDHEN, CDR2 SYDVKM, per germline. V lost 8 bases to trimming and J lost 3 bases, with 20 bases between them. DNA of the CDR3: TGTGCCAGCCTTATGAGCCAGGGACACCTCTACGAGCAGTACTTC. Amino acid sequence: CASLMSQGHLYEQYF.

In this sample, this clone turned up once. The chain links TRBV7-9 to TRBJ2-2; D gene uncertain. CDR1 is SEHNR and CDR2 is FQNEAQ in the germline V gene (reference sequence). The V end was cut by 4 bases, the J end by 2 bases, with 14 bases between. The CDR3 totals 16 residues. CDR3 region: CASSYERAANTGELFF. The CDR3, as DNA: TGTGCCAGCAGCTATGAAAGGGCGGCTAACACCGGGGAGCTGTTTTTT.

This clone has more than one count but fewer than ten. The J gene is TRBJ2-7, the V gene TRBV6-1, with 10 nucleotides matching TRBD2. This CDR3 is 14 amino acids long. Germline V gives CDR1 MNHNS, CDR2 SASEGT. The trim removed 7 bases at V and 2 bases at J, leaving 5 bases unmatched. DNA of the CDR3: TGTGCCAGCAAAACTAGCGGGGTAGCCTACGAGCAGTACTTC. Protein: CASKTSGVAYEQYF.

In DNA form, the CDR3 reads TGTGCCAGCAGTAGCCAGATGGGGGAAAAACTGTTTTTT. Protein product: CASSSQMGEKLFF. The chain carries TRBV14 and TRBJ1-4; D remains unclear. V was shortened by 6 bases and J by 8 bases, with 13 bases between the two germline ends. CDR3 size: 13 residues. Germline V gene sequence: CDR1 SGHDN, CDR2 FVKESK. Complete variable domain (other parts from reference TRBV14 and TRBJ1-4): EAGVTQFPSHSVIEKGQTVTLRCDPISGHDNLYWYRRVMGKEIKFLLHFVKESKQDESGMPNNRFLAERTGGTYSTLKVQPAELEDSGVYFCASSSQMGEKLFFGSGTQLSVL.

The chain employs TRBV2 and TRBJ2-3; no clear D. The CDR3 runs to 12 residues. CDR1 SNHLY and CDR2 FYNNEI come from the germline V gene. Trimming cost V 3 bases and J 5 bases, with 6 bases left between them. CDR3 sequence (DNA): TGTGCCAGCAGTGATAGGGAAGATACGCAGTATTTT. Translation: CASSDREDTQYF.

As DNA, the CDR3 is TGTGCCAGCAGCTCGTGGAAGGAGGGCTACGAGCAGTACTTC. As protein: CASSSWKEGYEQYF. This chain uses TRBV7-9 with TRBJ2-5; D perhaps matches TRBD2 (6 bases). The J call may not be correct, given that the DNA end is closer to TRBJ2-7. CDR3 length equals 14 residues. Per the germline V gene, CDR1 is SEHNR and CDR2 is FQNEAQ (reference sequence).

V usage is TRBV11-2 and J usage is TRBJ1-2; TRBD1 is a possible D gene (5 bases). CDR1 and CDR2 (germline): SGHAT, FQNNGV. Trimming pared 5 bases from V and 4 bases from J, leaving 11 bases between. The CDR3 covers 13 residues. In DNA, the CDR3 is TGTGCCAGCAGCCAAGACAGTTCCTATGGCTACACCTTC. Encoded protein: CASSQDSSYGYTF.